The T cell receptor beta chain described here comes from a study of blood T cell repertoires in COVID-19. Turning to the study itself: The United States, Italy and Spain provided the acute and convalescent COVID-19 samples. T cells, B-cell-depleted T cells, or PBMCs provided the cDNA or gDNA that served as material.

In the original analysis: Estimated nucleated cell counts came from reference gene primer amplification. Some clones are missing from TCRdb's copy, which holds only in-frame ones; the method was immunoSEQ multiplex PCR. That table is the source of V, J and clone size, and D and trimming were worked out from the DNA. The repertoire holds under 95,000 clones, with 85% to 95% as singletons. The CDR3 runs 15 residues. The ends were cut back, 4 bases at V and 1 base at J, with 11 bases in the middle. Germline V CDR1 and CDR2: SGDLS, YYNGEE. Sequenced material: peripheral blood. This chain joins TRBV9 and TRBJ1-4; possible D gene TRBD1, 6 bases. The source of this sequence is a woman between 45 and 60 years old in a cohort sampled during active COVID-19. The CDR3 DNA is TGTGCCAGCAGCAGCCTACAGGGAACTAATGAAAAACTGTTTTTT. It is translated as CASSSLQGTNEKLFF.